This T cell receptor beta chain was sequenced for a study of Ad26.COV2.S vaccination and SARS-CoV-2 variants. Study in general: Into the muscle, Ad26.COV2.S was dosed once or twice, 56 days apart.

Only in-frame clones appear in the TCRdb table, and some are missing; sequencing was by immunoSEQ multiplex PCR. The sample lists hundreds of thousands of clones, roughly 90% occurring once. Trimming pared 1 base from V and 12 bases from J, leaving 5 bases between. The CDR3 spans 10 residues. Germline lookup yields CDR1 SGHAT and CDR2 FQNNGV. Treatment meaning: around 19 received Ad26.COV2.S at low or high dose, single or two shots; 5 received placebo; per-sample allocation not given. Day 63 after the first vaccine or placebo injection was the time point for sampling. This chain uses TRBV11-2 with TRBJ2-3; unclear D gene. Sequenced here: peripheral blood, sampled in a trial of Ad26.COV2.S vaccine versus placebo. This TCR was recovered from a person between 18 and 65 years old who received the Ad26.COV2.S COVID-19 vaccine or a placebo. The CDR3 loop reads CASSLGPQYF. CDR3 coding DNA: TGTGCCAGCAGCTTAGGCCCCCAGTATTTT.